The subject of this entry is one T cell receptor (beta chain). This clone's antigen is unknown. No clone much larger than this one lies a single base away; base qualities are absent. The CDR3 regions of human TCRbeta chains were analyzed by immunosequencing. Turning to the authors' computational methods: Repertoire TCRs were matched against a reference library of SARS-CoV-2-specific TCRs generated with the MIRA antigen-specificity platform. Breadth was defined as the fraction of unique TCRs that were SARS-CoV-2-associated. Depth was defined as the fraction of total T cells that were SARS-CoV-2-associated. Using the MIRA data, each spike-specific TCR was assigned both to the spike region to which the TCR was reactive and to a CD4 or CD8 class. Log10-transformed breadth and depth values were compared by one-way ANOVA with Sidak's multiple comparisons tests. TCRdb retrieved this table from immuneACCESS and kept in-frame rearrangements only. Not all clones are present; in checked studies, unresolved V genes account for under half, and no reason is known for the remainder. The V and J calls and clone size come from that table; D and trimming were worked out from the DNA. The table for this sample lists about 81,000 clones; just over 90% of them were counted only once. Approximately 10% of the sample goes to the ten largest clones.

Looking up the germline V gene (reference sequence) yields CDR1 MNHNY and CDR2 SVGAGI. Unmatched junction bases come to 8, with V trimmed by 2 bases and J by 5 bases. Spanning cysteine to phenylalanine, the CDR3 consists of 16 amino acids. Kept here is only the CDR3 DNA, which spans 48 bases and is read in frame from base 1. Interpreted using the paper, the time point label stands for: about 28 days (+/-7) after the second vaccine dose. Because spike-specific TCR depth and breadth did not differ between the two schedules, AZD1222 recipients who got a second dose at roughly 4 weeks were pooled with those who got a second dose at roughly 12 weeks. The vaccinee samples were drawn from two UK trials, COV001 and COV002, one of which was a single-blind randomized controlled phase 2/3 trial testing AZD1222 (ChAdOx1 nCoV-19) in healthy adults. For TCRbeta chain sequencing, PBMC samples from trial participants were taken at day 0 and at day 28 after the second dose.

The sample is drawn from a study of T cell responses to AZD1222 COVID-19 vaccine (dated by TCRdb to the early 2020s). About the investigation overall: TCR sequencing covered fewer than 250 trial participants: 200 to 220 given two doses of AZD1222 and 26 given two doses of MenACWY control vaccine. Trial participants were enrolled into age subgroups of 18-55, 56-69 and 70-plus years, which contained roughly 140, 27 and 60 TCR-sequenced participants, respectively.

What the study reported, not specific to this receptor: Because no day 14 peak-response samples were available, repertoires were characterized only after the peak T cell response. Most participants were white British and females outnumbered males, and the authors suggested that clonal diversity may have been underestimated. The 56-69-year group was small, and its depth increase did not reach significance, likely because of low power. Conclusions about previously exposed vaccinees are limited, since just five or six AZD1222 recipients were seropositive for SARS-CoV-2 at baseline. Spike-specific TCR breadth and depth rose significantly after two AZD1222 doses compared with day 0 and with MenACWY recipients. CD4 TCRs associated with the vaccine covered the entire spike protein, and the dominant responses were in regions 160-218 and 743-854. Epitopes outside the regions mutated in the B.1.351 and B.1.1.7 variants were reportedly recognized by nearly half of the unique spike-specific TCRs.

Sequencing was performed on peripheral blood, taken 28 days after the second AZD1222 dose. The chain is assembled from TRBV6-6 and TRBJ2-2; TRBD1 matches 7 bases in the middle. The receptor comes from an adult who received the AZD1222 COVID-19 vaccine. The nucleotide sequence is TGTGCCAGCAGTTACAGGACAGGAGGAATAACCGGGGAGCTGTTTTTT. Its protein product is CASSYRTGGITGELFF.